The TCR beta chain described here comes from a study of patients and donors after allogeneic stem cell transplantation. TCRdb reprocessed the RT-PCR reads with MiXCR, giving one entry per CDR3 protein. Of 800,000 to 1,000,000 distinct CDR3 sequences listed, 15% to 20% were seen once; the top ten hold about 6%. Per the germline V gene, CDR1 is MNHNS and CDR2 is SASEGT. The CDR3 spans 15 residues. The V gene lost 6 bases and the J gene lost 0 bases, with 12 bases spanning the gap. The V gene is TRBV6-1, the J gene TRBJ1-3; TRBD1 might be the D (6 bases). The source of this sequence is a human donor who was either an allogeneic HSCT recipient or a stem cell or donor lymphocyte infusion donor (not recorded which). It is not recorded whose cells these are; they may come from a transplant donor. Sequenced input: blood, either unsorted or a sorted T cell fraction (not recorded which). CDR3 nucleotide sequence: TGTGCCAGCAGGCGCACAGGGTTCTCTGGAAACACCATATATTTT. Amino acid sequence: CASRRTGFSGNTIYF.